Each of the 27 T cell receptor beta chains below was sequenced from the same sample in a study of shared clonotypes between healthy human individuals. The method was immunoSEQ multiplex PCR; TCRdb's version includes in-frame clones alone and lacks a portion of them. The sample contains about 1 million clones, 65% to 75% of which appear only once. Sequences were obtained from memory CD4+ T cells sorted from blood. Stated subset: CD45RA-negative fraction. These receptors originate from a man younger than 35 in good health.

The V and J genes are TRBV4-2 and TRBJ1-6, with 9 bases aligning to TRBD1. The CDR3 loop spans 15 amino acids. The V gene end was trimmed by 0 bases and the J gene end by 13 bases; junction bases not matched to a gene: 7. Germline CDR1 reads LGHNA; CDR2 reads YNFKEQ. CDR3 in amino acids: CASSQDGGQGRPLHF. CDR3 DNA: TGTGCCAGCAGCCAAGATGGGGGACAGGGTAGGCCCCTCCACTTT.

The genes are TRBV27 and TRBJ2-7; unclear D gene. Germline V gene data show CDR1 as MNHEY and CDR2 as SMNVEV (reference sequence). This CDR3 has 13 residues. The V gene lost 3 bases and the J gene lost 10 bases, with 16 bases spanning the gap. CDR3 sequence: CASSLGNERLQYF. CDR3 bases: TGTGCCAGCAGTTTGGGTAATGAACGTCTCCAGTACTTC.

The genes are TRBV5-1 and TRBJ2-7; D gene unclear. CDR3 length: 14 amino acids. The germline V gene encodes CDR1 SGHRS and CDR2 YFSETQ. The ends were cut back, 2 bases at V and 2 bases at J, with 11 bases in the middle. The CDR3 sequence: CASSFENTAYEQYF. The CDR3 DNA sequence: TGCGCCAGCAGCTTCGAAAATACCGCCTACGAGCAGTACTTC. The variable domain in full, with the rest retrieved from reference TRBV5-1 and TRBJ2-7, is KAGVTQTPRYLIKTRGQQVTLSCSPISGHRSVSWYQQTPGQGLQFLFEYFSETQRNKGNFPGRFSGRQFSNSRSEMNVSTLELGDSALYLCASSFENTAYEQYFGPGTRLTVT.

DNA of the CDR3: TGTGCCAGTAGTATGACTAGCACCTCCGAGCAGTACTTC. Its protein product is CASSMTSTSEQYF. The chain links TRBV19 to TRBJ2-7; 7 bases match TRBD2. After removal of 3 bases from V and 6 bases from J, the junction contained 5 bases not matched to a gene. Germline V gene data show CDR1 as LNHDA and CDR2 as SQIVND (reference sequence). CDR3 size: 13 residues.

The CDR3: CASSVSGTSGAGELFF. The CDR3 nucleotides are TGTGCCAGCAGCGTAAGCGGGACTAGCGGCGCCGGGGAGCTGTTTTTT. The V and J genes are TRBV9 and TRBJ2-2; the match to TRBD2 covers 11 bases. The germline V gene has CDR1 SGDLS and CDR2 YYNGEE. The ends lost 1 base at V and 6 bases at J; junction bases unmatched: 5. The CDR3 covers 16 residues.

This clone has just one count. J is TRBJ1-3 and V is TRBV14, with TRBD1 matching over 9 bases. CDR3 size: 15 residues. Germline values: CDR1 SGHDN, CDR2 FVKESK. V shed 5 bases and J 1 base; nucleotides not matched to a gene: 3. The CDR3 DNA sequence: TGTGCCAGCAGCGGCGACAGGGGGTCTGGAAACACCATATATTTT. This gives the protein CASSGDRGSGNTIYF.

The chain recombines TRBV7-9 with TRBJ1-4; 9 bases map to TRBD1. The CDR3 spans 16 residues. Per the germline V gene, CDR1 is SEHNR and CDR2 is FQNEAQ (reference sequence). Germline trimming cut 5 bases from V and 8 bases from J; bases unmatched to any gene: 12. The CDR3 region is CASSLKLTGGSEKLFF. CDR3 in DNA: TGTGCCAGCAGCCTTAAGTTGACAGGGGGGAGCGAAAAACTGTTTTTT. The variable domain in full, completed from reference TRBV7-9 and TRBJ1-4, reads DTGVSQNPRHKITKRGQNVTFRCDPISEHNRLYWYRQTLGQGPEFLTYFQNEAQLEKSRLLSDRFSAERPKGSFSTLEIQRTEQGDSAMYLCASSLKLTGGSEKLFFGSGTQLSVL.

CDR3 DNA sequence: TGTGCTAGTGGAACCGGGACTAGCGGAGAGACCCAGTACTTC. It specifies CASGTGTSGETQYF. The chain couples TRBV12-5 to TRBJ2-5; TRBD2 agrees at 11 bases. Unmatched junction bases numbered 4, after V lost 6 bases and J lost 4 bases. Germline CDR1 LGHNT, CDR2 FRNRAP. The CDR3 is made up of 14 amino acids.

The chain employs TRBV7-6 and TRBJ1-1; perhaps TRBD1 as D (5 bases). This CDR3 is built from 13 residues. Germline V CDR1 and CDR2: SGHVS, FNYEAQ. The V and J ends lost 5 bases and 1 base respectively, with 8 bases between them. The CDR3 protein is CASSAQENTEAFF. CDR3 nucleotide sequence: TGTGCCAGCAGCGCACAGGAGAACACTGAAGCTTTCTTT.

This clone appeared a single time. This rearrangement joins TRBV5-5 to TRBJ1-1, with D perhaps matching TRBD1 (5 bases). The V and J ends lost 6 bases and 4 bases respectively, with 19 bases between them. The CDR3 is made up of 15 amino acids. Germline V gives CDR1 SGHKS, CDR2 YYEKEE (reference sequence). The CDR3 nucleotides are TGTGCCAGCACCCTCCTTGGAATAAGGGGCACTGAAGCTTTCTTT. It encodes CASTLLGIRGTEAFF.

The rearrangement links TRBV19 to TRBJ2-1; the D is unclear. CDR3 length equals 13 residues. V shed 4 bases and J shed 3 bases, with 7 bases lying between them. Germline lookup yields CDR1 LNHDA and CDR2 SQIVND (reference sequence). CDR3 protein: CASSRQYYNEQFF. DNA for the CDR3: TGTGCCAGTAGTAGGCAGTACTACAATGAGCAGTTCTTC.

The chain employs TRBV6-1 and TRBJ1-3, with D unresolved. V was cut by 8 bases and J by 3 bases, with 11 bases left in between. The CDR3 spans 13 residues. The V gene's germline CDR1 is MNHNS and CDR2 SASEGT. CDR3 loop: CASVTTGGNTIYF. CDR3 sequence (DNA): TGTGCCAGCGTCACCACGGGTGGAAACACCATATATTTT.

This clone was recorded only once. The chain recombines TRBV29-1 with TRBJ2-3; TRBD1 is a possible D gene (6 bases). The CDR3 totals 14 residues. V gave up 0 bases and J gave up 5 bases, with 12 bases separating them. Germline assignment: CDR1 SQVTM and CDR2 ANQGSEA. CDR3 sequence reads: CSVEETGNRDTQYF. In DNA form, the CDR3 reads TGCAGCGTTGAAGAAACAGGGAATCGAGATACGCAGTATTTT.

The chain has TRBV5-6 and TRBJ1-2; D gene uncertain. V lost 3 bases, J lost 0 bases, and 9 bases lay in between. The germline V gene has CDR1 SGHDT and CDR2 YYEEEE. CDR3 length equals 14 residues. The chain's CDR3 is CASSYPATNYGYTF. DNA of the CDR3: TGTGCCAGCAGCTATCCAGCCACTAACTATGGCTACACCTTC.

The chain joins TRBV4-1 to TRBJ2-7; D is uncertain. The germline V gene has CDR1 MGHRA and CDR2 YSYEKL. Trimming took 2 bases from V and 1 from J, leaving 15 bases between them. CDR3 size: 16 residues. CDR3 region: CASSQQKRALSYEQYF. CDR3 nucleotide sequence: TGCGCCAGCAGCCAACAAAAGAGAGCCCTTTCCTACGAGCAGTACTTC.

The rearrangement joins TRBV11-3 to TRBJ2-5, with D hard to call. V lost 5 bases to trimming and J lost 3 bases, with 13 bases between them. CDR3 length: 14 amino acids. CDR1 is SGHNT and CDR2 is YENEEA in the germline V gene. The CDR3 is CASSPGPGEETQYF. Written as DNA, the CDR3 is TGTGCCAGCAGCCCAGGACCAGGCGAAGAGACCCAGTACTTC.

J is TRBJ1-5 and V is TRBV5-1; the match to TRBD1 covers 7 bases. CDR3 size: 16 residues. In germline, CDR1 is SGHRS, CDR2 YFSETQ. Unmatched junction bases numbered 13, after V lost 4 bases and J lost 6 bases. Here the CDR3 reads CASSPTGAGGGQPQHF. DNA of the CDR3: TGCGCCAGCAGCCCTACAGGGGCCGGGGGTGGTCAGCCCCAGCATTTT.

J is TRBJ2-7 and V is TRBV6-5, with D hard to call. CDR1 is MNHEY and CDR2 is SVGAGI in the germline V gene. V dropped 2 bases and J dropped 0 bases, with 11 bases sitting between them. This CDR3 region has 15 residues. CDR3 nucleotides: TGTGCCAGCAGTTACCCAAGACCAGCCTCCTACGAGCAGTACTTC. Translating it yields CASSYPRPASYEQYF.

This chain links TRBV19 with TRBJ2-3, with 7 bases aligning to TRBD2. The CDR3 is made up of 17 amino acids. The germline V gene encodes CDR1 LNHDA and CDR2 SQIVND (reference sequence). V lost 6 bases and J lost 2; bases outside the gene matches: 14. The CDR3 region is CASSLYMVTSNTDTQYF. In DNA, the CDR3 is TGTGCCAGTAGCCTATACATGGTGACTAGCAACACAGATACGCAGTATTTT.

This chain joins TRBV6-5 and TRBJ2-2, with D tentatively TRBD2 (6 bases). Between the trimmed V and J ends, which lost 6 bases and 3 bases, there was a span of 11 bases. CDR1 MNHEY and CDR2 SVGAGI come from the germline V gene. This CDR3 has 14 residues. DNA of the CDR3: TGTGCCAGCAGGCCTGGGGGGTACACCGGGGAGCTGTTTTTT. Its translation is CASRPGGYTGELFF.

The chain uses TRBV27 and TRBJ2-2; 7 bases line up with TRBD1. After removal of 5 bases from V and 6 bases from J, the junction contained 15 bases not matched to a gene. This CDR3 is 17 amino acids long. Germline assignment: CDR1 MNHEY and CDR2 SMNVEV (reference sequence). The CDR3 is CASSHRTGQTRAGELFF. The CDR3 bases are TGTGCCAGCAGTCACCGGACAGGACAAACAAGAGCCGGGGAGCTGTTTTTT.

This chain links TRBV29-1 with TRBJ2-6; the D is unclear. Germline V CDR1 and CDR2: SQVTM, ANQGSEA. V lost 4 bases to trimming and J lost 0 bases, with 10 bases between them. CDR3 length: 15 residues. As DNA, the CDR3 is TGCAGCGTTGTCGGAGTCAGCTCTGGGGCCAACGTCCTGACTTTC. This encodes CSVVGVSSGANVLTF.

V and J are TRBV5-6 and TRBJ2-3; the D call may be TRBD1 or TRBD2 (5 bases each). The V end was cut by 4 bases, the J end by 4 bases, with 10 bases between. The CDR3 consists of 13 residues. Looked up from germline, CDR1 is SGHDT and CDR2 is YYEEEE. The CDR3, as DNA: TGTGCCAGCAGCGTACGGGGACCAGATACGCAGTATTTT. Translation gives CASSVRGPDTQYF.

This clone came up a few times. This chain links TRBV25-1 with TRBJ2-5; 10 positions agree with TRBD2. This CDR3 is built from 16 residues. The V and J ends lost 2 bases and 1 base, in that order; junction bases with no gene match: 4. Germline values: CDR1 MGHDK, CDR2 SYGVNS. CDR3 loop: CASSELSGGVQETQYF. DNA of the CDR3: TGTGCCAGCAGTGAACTGAGCGGGGGGGTCCAAGAGACCCAGTACTTC.

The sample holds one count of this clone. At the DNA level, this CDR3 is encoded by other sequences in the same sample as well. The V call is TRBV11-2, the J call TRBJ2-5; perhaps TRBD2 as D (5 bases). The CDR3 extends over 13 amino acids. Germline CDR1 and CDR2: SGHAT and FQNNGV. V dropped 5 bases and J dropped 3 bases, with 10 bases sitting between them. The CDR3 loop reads CASSAGLKETQYF. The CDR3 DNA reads TGTGCCAGCAGCGCGGGCCTCAAAGAGACCCAGTACTTC.

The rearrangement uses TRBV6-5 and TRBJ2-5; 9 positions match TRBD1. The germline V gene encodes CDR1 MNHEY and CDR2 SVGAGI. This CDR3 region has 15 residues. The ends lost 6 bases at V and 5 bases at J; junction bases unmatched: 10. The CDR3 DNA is TGTGCCAGCAGGAGGACAGGGGATGACTGGGAGACCCAGTACTTC. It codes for CASRRTGDDWETQYF.

The DNA for the CDR3 is TGCGCCAGCATTGGTGGTAGCGGGGGGGTCTCCTACAATGAGCAGTTCTTC. It codes for CASIGGSGGVSYNEQFF. The chain joins TRBV10-2 to TRBJ2-1; 11 bases are a match to TRBD2. The ends lost 7 bases at V and 0 bases at J; junction bases unmatched: 8. The CDR3 is made up of 17 amino acids. Germline-derived CDR1 and CDR2 are WSHSY and SAAADI.